The 3 T cell receptor beta chains listed next were all sequenced from one sample in a study of vaccination and CD4 T cells after COVID-19. Sequencing of the DNA from cultured CD4+ T cells was carried out with the Oncomine TCR Beta short-read assay. Using its own MiXCR run on the PCR reads, TCRdb lists one record per CDR3 protein. This table has under 25,000 distinct CDR3 sequences, approximately 49% appearing once. Their recognized antigens are unknown. As for treatment: approximately nine-day PBMC culture with coronavirus spike peptide pools or control peptides (ViraFEST assay). Sequencing was performed on CD4+ T cells from blood, cultured in vitro. These receptors came from a human donor who had recovered from COVID-19.

This chain joins TRBV20-1 and TRBJ2-3; D is perhaps TRBD1 (6 bases). V was clipped by 5 bases and J by 2 bases, with 14 bases between them. This CDR3 is built from 14 residues. The germline gives CDR1 DFQATT, CDR2 SNEGSKA (reference sequence). Here the CDR3 DNA reads TGCAGTGCTGCTCCCTGGGACAACACAGATACGCAGTATTTT. It codes for CSAAPWDNTDTQYF.

This clonotype turned up a few times. The chain couples TRBV28 to TRBJ1-2; D may be TRBD1 (5 bases). The CDR3 sequence is 11 residues long. The germline V gene encodes CDR1 MDHEN and CDR2 SYDVKM. Trimming cost V 3 bases and J 8 bases, with 7 bases left between them. The CDR3 bases are TGTGCCAGCAGTTTGGGGGACGGCTACACCTTC. Encoded protein: CASSLGDGYTF.

The chain couples TRBV20-1 to TRBJ2-7; D gene uncertain. The CDR3 runs to 11 residues. The ends were cut back, 6 bases at V and 5 bases at J, with 11 bases in the middle. Germline CDR1 and CDR2: DFQATT and SNEGSKA (reference sequence). The CDR3 is CSADNSHEQYF. As DNA, the CDR3 is TGCAGTGCCGATAACAGCCACGAGCAGTACTTC.